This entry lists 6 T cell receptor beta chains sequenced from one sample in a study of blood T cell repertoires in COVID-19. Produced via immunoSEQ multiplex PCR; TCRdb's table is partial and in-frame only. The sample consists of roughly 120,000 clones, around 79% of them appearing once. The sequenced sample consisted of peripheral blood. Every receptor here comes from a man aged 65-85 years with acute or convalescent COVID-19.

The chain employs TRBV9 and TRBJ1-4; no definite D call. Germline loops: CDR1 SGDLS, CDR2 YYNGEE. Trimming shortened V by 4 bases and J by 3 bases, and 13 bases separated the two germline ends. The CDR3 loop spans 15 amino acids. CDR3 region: CASSLQDFPNEKLFF. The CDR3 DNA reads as TGTGCCAGCAGCCTCCAGGACTTTCCTAATGAAAAACTGTTTTTT.

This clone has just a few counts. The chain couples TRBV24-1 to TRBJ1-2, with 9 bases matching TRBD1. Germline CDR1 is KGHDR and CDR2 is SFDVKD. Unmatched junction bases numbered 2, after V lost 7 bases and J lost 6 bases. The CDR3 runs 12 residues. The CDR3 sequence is CATSDRGDGYTF. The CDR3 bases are TGTGCCACCAGCGACAGGGGGGATGGCTACACCTTC.

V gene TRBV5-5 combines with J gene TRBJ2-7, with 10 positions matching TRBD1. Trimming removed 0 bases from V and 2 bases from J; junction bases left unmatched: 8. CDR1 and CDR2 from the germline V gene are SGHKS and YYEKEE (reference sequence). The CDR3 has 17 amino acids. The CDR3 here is CASSLERGGTGAYEQYF. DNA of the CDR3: TGTGCCAGCAGCTTGGAGAGAGGAGGGACAGGGGCCTACGAGCAGTACTTC.

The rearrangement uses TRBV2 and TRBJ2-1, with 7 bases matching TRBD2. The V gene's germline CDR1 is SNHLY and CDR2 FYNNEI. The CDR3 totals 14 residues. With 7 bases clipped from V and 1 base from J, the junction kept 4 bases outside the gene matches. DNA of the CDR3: TGTGCCAGCACGTCGGGGGGTTCCTACAATGAGCAGTTCTTC. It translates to CASTSGGSYNEQFF.

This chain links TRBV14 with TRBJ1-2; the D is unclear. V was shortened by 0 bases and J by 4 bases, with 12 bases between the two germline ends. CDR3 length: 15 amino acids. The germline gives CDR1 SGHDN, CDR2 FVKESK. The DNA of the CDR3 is TGTGCCAGCAGCCAAGATCGGCAGGCAGTCTATGGCTACACCTTC. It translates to CASSQDRQAVYGYTF.

CDR3 in DNA: TGTGCCAGCAGCTTCCTAACAACCCTAGTGGGGGGGCCCCAGCATTTT. The encoded protein is CASSFLTTLVGGPQHF. This rearrangement joins TRBV7-2 to TRBJ1-5; possible D gene TRBD1, 5 bases. The germline gives CDR1 SGHTA, CDR2 FQGNSA. This CDR3 has 16 amino acids. V lost 3 bases and J 9 bases, leaving 21 bases between the germline ends.